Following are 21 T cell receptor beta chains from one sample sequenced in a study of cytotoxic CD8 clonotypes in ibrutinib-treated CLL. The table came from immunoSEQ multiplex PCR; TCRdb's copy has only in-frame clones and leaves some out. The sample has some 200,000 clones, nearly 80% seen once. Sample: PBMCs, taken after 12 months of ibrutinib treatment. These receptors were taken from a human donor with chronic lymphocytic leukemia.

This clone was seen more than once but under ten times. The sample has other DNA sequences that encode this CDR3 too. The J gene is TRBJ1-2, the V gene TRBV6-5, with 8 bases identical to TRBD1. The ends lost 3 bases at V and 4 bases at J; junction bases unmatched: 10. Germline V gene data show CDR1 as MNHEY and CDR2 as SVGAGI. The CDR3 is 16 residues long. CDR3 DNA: TGTGCCAGCAGTTATGACCCAGGGACAGGTGGCTATGGCTACACCTTC. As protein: CASSYDPGTGGYGYTF.

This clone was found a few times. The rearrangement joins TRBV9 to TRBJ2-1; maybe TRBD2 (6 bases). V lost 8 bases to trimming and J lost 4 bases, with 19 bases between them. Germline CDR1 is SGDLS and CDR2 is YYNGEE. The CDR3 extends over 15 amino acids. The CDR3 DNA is TGTGCCAGTGGGGTTAGCGGCGGGGAATACAATGAGCAGTTCTTC. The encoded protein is CASGVSGGEYNEQFF.

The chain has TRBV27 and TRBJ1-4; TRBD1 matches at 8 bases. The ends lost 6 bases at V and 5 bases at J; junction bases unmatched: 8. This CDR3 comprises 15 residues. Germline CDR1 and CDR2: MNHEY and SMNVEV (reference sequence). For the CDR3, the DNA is TGTGCCAGCAGCCCACTGGGGACAGGAAATGAAAAACTGTTTTTT. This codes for CASSPLGTGNEKLFF.

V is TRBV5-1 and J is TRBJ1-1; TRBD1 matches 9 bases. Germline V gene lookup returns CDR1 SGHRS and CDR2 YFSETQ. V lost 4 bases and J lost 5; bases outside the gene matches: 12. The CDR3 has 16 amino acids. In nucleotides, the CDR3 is TGCGCCAGCAGCCCGAATCCCGACAGGGGGGGGACTGAAGCTTTCTTT. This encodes CASSPNPDRGGTEAFF.

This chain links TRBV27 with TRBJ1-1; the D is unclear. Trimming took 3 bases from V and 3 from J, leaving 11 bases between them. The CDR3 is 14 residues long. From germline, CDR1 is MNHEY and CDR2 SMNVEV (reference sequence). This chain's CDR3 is CASSFTVWDTEAFF. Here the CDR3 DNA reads TGTGCCAGCAGTTTCACTGTGTGGGACACTGAAGCTTTCTTT.

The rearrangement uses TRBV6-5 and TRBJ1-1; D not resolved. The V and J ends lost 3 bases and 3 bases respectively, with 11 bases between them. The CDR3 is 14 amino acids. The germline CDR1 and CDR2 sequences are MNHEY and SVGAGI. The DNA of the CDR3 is TGTGCCAGCAGTTATGTCGGTCGGGACACTGAAGCTTTCTTT. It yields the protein CASSYVGRDTEAFF.

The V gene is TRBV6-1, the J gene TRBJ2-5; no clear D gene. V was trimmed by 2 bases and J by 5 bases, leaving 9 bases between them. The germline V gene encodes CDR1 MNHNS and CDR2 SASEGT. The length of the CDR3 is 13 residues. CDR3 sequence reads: CASSEQRGETQYF. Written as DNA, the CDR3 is TGTGCCAGCAGTGAACAGCGTGGGGAGACCCAGTACTTC.

CDR3 bases: TGTGCCAGCAGTCTGGCCGGGACCGGATCCTACGAGCAGTACTTC. This sequence encodes CASSLAGTGSYEQYF. The V call is TRBV6-1, the J call TRBJ2-7; D is perhaps TRBD1 or TRBD2 (5 bases each). Germline V lookup: CDR1 MNHNS, CDR2 SASEGT. V gave up 5 bases and J gave up 1 base, with 15 bases separating them. The CDR3 has 15 residues.

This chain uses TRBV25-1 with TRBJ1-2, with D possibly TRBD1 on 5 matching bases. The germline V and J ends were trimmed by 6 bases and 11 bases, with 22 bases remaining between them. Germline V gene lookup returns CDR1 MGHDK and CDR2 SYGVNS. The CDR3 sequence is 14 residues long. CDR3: CASRDNYAALEYTF. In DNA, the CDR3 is TGTGCCAGCAGGGACAACTATGCCGCCCTGGAGTACACCTTC.

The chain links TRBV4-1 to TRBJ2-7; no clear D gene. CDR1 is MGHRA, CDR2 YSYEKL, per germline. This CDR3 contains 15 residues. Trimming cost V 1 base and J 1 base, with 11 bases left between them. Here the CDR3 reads CASSQVSSSSYEQYF. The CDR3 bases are TGCGCCAGCAGCCAAGTGAGCTCCAGTTCCTACGAGCAGTACTTC.

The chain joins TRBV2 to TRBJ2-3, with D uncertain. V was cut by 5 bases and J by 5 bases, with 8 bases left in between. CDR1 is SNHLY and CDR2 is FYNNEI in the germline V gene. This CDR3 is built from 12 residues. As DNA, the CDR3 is TGTGCCAGCAGTCAGGATATAGATACGCAGTATTTT. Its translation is CASSQDIDTQYF.

The CDR3 sequence: CASSSDRGQGYTF. The CDR3 coding sequence is TGTGCCAGCAGCTCCGACAGGGGGCAGGGCTACACCTTC. This chain uses TRBV28 with TRBJ1-2; 10 bases agree with TRBD1. Looked up from germline, CDR1 is MDHEN and CDR2 is SYDVKM. The V gene end was trimmed by 6 bases and the J gene end by 8 bases; junction bases not matched to a gene: 6. The CDR3 loop spans 13 amino acids.

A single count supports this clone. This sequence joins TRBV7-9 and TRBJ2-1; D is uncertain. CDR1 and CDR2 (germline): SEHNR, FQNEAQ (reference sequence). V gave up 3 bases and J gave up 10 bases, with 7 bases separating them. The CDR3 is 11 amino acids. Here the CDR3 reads CASSLTWEQFF. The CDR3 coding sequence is TGTGCCAGCAGCTTGACGTGGGAGCAGTTCTTC.

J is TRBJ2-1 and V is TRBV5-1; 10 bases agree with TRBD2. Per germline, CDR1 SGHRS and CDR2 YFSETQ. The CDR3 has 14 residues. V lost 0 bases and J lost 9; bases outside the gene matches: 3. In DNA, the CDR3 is TGCGCCAGCAGCTTGGGCCTAGCGGGGGCTGAGCAGTTCTTC. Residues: CASSLGLAGAEQFF.

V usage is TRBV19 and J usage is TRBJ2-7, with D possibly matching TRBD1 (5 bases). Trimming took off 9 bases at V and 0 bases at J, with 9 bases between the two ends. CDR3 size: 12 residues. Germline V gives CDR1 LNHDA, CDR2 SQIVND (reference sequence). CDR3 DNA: TGTGCCAGCGGGCAGGGCTCCTACGAGCAGTACTTC. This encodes CASGQGSYEQYF.

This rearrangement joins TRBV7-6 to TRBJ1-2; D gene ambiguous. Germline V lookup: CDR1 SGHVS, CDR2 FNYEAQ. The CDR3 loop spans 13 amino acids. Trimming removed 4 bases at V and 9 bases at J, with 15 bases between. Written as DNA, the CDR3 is TGTGCCAGCAGCTCCGGGCAGGCCCAGAGCTACACCTTC. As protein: CASSSGQAQSYTF.

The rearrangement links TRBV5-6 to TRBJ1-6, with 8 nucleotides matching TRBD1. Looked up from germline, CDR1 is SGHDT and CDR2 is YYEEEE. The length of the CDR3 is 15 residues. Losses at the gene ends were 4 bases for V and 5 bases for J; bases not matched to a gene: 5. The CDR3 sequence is CASSPQDRDNSPLHF. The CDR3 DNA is TGTGCCAGCAGCCCACAGGACAGGGATAATTCACCCCTCCACTTT.

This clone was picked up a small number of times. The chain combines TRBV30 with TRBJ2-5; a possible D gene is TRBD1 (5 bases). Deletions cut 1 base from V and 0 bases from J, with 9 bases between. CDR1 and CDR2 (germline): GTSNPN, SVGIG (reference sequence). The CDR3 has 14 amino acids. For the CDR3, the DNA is TGTGCCTGGAGTGGTCAGGGATACCAAGAGACCCAGTACTTC. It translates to CAWSGQGYQETQYF.

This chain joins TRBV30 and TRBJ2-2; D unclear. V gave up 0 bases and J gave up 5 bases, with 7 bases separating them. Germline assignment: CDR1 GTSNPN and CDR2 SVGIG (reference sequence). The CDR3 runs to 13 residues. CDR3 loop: CAWSVTRTGELFF. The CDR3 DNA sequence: TGTGCCTGGAGTGTAACCCGGACCGGGGAGCTGTTTTTT.

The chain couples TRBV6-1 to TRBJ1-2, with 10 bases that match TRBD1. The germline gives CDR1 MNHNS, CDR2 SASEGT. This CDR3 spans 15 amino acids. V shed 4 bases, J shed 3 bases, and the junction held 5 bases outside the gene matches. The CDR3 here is CASSAPGQGHYGYTF. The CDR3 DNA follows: TGTGCCAGCAGTGCTCCGGGACAGGGGCACTATGGCTACACCTTC.

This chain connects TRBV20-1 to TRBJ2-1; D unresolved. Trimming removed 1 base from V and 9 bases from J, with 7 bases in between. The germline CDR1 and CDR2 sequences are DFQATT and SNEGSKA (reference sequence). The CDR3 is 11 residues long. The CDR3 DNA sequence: TGCAGTGCTAGAGTATCGAGTGAGCAGTTCTTC. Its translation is CSARVSSEQFF.